This is a list of T cell receptor beta chains from one sample in a study of post-analysis software for immune sequencing data. TCRdb ran MiXCR on the PCR reads and lists one entry per CDR3 protein. This table holds roughly 730,000 distinct CDR3 sequences, 25% to 30% found once. Sequencing was performed on blood. The source of these receptors is a girl between 5 and 17 years old with multiple sclerosis. Each CDR3 is given with its conserved first and last residue. The order of the fields is clone size, CDR3 length, J gene, V gene, D gene, CDR3 protein, CDR3 DNA. D genes are given only for firm matches. The size entry is marked missing in some rows and otherwise reads once, few, many or a size class.

size: .
length: 14
J: TRBJ1-5
V: TRBV20-1
D: TRBD1
CDR3: CSARDRGSNQPQHF
DNA: TGCAGTGCTAGGGACAGGGGGAGCAATCAGCCCCAGCATTTT

size: .
length: 18
J: TRBJ2-2
V: TRBV6-5
D: TRBD2
CDR3: CASSYSLGLAVNTGELFF
DNA: TGTGCCAGCAGTTACTCCCTCGGACTAGCGGTTAACACCGGGGAGCTGTTTTTT

size: .
length: 13
J: TRBJ1-4
V: TRBV12-3/TRBV12-4
D: .
CDR3: CASSLGGSEKLFF
DNA: TGTGCCAGCAGTTTGGGGGGGAGTGAAAAACTGTTTTTT

size: .
length: 14
J: TRBJ2-2
V: TRBV5-1
D: .
CDR3: CASSFFTNTGELFF
DNA: TGCGCCAGCAGCTTTTTTACTAACACCGGGGAGCTGTTTTTT

size: .
length: 16
J: TRBJ2-3
V: TRBV7-2
D: TRBD1
CDR3: CASTPDRGIVTDTQYF
DNA: TGTGCCAGCACCCCAGACAGGGGAATCGTGACAGATACGCAGTATTTT

size: few
length: 16
J: TRBJ2-2
V: TRBV10-3
D: TRBD2
CDR3: CAISEGLAENTGELFF
DNA: TGTGCCATCAGTGAGGGTCTAGCGGAGAACACCGGGGAGCTGTTTTTT

size: .
length: 11
J: TRBJ2-7
V: TRBV5-1
D: .
CDR3: CTSSRYYEQYF
DNA: TGCACCAGCAGCCGCTACTACGAGCAGTACTTC

size: .
length: 14
J: TRBJ1-2
V: TRBV14
D: .
CDR3: CASSLDTPGYGYTF
DNA: TGTGCCAGCAGTTTGGACACGCCGGGCTATGGCTACACCTTC

size: .
length: 16
J: TRBJ1-4
V: TRBV21-1
D: .
CDR3: CASSRNLGTSNEKLFF
DNA: TGTGCCAGCAGCCGGAACTTAGGGACAAGTAATGAAAAACTGTTTTTT

size: .
length: 16
J: TRBJ2-1
V: TRBV20-1
D: TRBD2
CDR3: CSARINSGRKYNEQFF
DNA: TGCAGTGCTAGAATAAATAGCGGGAGAAAATACAATGAGCAGTTCTTC

size: few
length: 16
J: TRBJ2-1
V: TRBV5-5
D: .
CDR3: CASSLADSLADGEQFF
DNA: TGTGCCAGCAGCTTGGCGGACAGCCTGGCCGACGGTGAGCAGTTCTTC

size: few
length: 15
J: TRBJ2-7
V: TRBV29-1
D: .
CDR3: CSVGRGRVGHYEQYF
DNA: TGCAGCGTTGGGCGGGGCAGGGTCGGTCACTACGAGCAGTACTTC

size: .
length: 14
J: TRBJ2-5
V: TRBV25-1
D: TRBD2
CDR3: CASSDGTRRGEQYF
DNA: TGTGCCAGCAGTGACGGGACTAGAAGGGGGGAGCAGTACTTC

size: .
length: 13
J: TRBJ1-2
V: TRBV5-1
D: .
CDR3: CASSVGGAPRGTF
DNA: TGCGCCAGCTCTGTTGGGGGTGCCCCACGAGGCACCTTC

size: .
length: 16
J: TRBJ2-2
V: TRBV5-6
D: TRBD1
CDR3: CASSSPGQINTGELFF
DNA: TGTGCCAGCAGCTCACCGGGACAGATAAACACCGGGGAGCTGTTTTTT

size: .
length: 14
J: TRBJ2-4
V: TRBV6-2/TRBV6-3
D: .
CDR3: CASNPGPLGDIQYF
DNA: TGTGCCAGCAATCCAGGACCCTTGGGGGACATTCAGTACTTC

size: few
length: 16
J: TRBJ2-1
V: TRBV6-5
D: TRBD2
CDR3: CASRPTSGGGWGEQFF
DNA: TGTGCCAGCAGACCGACTAGCGGGGGAGGATGGGGTGAGCAGTTCTTC

size: few
length: 13
J: TRBJ1-2
V: TRBV12-3/TRBV12-4
D: .
CDR3: CASSFEQNYGYTF
DNA: TGTGCCAGCAGTTTCGAACAGAACTATGGCTACACCTTC

size: .
length: 20
J: TRBJ2-5
V: TRBV24-1
D: TRBD2
CDR3: CATSATRGASGTPPLETQYF
DNA: TGTGCCACCAGTGCCACACGCGGGGCTAGCGGGACCCCCCCTCTGGAGACCCAGTACTTC

size: few
length: 15
J: TRBJ2-7
V: TRBV6-5
D: TRBD1
CDR3: CASSYPRQGVYEQYF
DNA: TGTGCCAGCAGTTACCCCAGGCAGGGGGTCTACGAGCAGTACTTC